These 7 T cell receptor beta chains share one sample of origin, sequenced in a study of control samples from healthy donors and cancer patients. The protocol was immunoSEQ multiplex PCR, while the TCRdb copy is restricted to in-frame clones and leaves out a portion. This table has around 90,000 clones, about 89% appearing once. Material: blood. The receptor source for this set is a man aged 25 to 40 in good health.

This clone has just one count. This CDR3 reads CAISEYQSTDTQYF. The CDR3 DNA sequence: TGTGCCATCAGTGAGTACCAGAGCACAGATACGCAGTATTTT. This sequence joins TRBV10-3 and TRBJ2-3; D is ambiguous. In germline, CDR1 is ENHRY, CDR2 SYGVKD. Trimming took off 1 base at V and 0 bases at J, with 5 bases between the two ends. This CDR3 comprises 14 residues.

This clone was recorded a few times. V is TRBV3-1 (or the pseudogene TRBV3-2) and J is TRBJ1-2; D might be TRBD1 (6 bases). This CDR3 is built from 14 residues. Between the trimmed V and J ends, which lost 0 bases and 3 bases, there was a span of 8 bases. The germline V gene encodes CDR1 LGHDT and CDR2 YNNKEL (reference sequence). The CDR3 DNA follows: TGTGCCAGCAGCCAAGATGCAGGGGACTATGGCTACACCTTC. Protein product: CASSQDAGDYGYTF.

The rearrangement joins TRBV11-2 to TRBJ1-2; maybe TRBD1 (5 bases). V lost 1 base to trimming and J lost 0 bases, with 12 bases between them. The CDR3 is 16 amino acids. Germline lookup yields CDR1 SGHAT and CDR2 FQNNGV. CDR3 sequence reads: CASSLGGTLANYGYTF. In nucleotides, the CDR3 is TGTGCCAGCAGCTTAGGTGGGACGCTAGCTAACTATGGCTACACCTTC.

This chain connects TRBV11-1 to TRBJ2-7, with 8 bases lining up with TRBD1. Germline V CDR1 and CDR2: SGHAT, FQDESV (reference sequence). This CDR3 has 14 residues. The trim removed 5 bases at V and 3 bases at J, leaving 6 bases unmatched. The CDR3 loop is CASSVDRGGYEQYF. CDR3 DNA sequence: TGTGCCAGCAGCGTCGACAGGGGTGGCTACGAGCAGTACTTC.

This chain joins TRBV7-2 and TRBJ2-5; D might be TRBD2 (6 bases). The CDR3 is 13 amino acids. Germline assignment: CDR1 SGHTA and CDR2 FQGNSA. Trimming pared 5 bases from V and 7 bases from J, leaving 14 bases between. The CDR3 DNA reads as TGTGCCAGCAGCACGGGACTGCCCGGGACCCAGTACTTC. Protein: CASSTGLPGTQYF.

This clone was counted a single time. The chain couples TRBV10-2 to TRBJ2-1; a weak D match, TRBD2 (6 bases). The germline V and J ends were trimmed by 8 bases and 8 bases, with 16 bases remaining between them. The CDR3 extends over 13 amino acids. Germline V gene lookup returns CDR1 WSHSY and CDR2 SAAADI. The CDR3 coding sequence is TGCGCCAGCTATAGCGGACCTAACTATGAGCAGTTCTTC. This sequence encodes CASYSGPNYEQFF.

The CDR3 DNA reads as TGCGCCAGCCGTGGCTGGGGGACTAGCCCAGATACGCAGTATTTT. Its protein is CASRGWGTSPDTQYF. The J gene is TRBJ2-3, the V gene TRBV5-1; 9 nucleotides line up with TRBD2. The ends lost 7 bases at V and 4 bases at J; junction bases unmatched: 10. The CDR3 length is 15 residues. Germline V CDR1 and CDR2: SGHRS, YFSETQ.